The 14 T cell receptor beta chains below were found in one sample sequenced in a study of tumor and adjacent non-tumor tissue in lung cancer. The library came from three nested PCR rounds adapted from ARM-PCR protocols. TCRdb redid the calling of the multiplex PCR reads with MiXCR, one entry per CDR3 protein. This sample yields roughly 93,000 distinct CDR3 sequences, of which 65% to 75% are seen a single time; around 20% belongs to the top ten. The template was RNA from unsorted bulk tissue. The sample was lung tumor tissue. These receptors were taken from a man aged 55 to 70 with non-small cell lung cancer.

Note on this clonotype: Just one base apart from a much larger clone, this may be a read error. This rearrangement joins TRBV5-1 to TRBJ1-1; a weak D match, TRBD1 (6 bases). V gave up 0 bases and J gave up 6 bases, with 12 bases separating them. This CDR3 region has 14 residues. Germline CDR1 is SGHRS and CDR2 is YFSETQ. DNA for the CDR3: TGCGCCAGCAGCTTGGATCAGGGGATACCTGAAGCTTTCTTT. Translated: CASSLDQGIPEAFF.

Notes on this clonotype: At one end the junction does not follow the germline gene, possibly because of a read error. The chain is built from TRBV12-3 or TRBV12-4 and TRBJ2-5; unclear D gene. The CDR3 runs to 14 residues. In DNA, the CDR3 is TGTGTCAGCAGTTTATATCAGGCTTCCAAGACCCAGTACTTC. This sequence encodes CVSSLYQASKTQYF.

In regard to this clonotype: The junction shows a germline mismatch at one end, possibly a read error. The chain links TRBV5-1 to TRBJ2-2; D remains ambiguous. CDR1 is SGHRS, CDR2 YFSETQ, per germline. The CDR3 totals 15 residues. The CDR3 DNA reads TGCGCCAGCAGTTTGGAATGGCATAACACCGGGGAGCTGTTTTTT. This translates into CASSLEWHNTGELFF.

This clonotype was observed once. The CDR3 carries no conserved terminal phenylalanine or tryptophan, so it likely arises from a read error. V usage is TRBV20-1 and J usage is TRBJ2-5, with D maybe TRBD2 (6 bases). CDR1 and CDR2 from the germline V gene are DFQATT and SNEGSKA (reference sequence). The CDR3 spans 16 residues. V was cut by 3 bases and J by 3 bases, with 20 bases left in between. The CDR3 loop reads CSARFSGRRKKETQYL. CDR3 nucleotides: TGCAGTGCTAGGTTTAGCGGCAGGCGGAAAAAAGAGACCCAGTACCTC.

This clonotype was picked up many times. The rearrangement links TRBV6-6 to TRBJ2-3; D gene unclear. CDR1 and CDR2 (germline): MNHNY, SVGAGI (reference sequence). This CDR3 is 13 amino acids long. With 8 bases removed from V and 1 base from J, the gap between germline ends came to 10 bases. In nucleotides, the CDR3 is TGTGCCAGCCACCCGCCGCGCACAGATACGCAGTATTTT. Amino acid sequence: CASHPPRTDTQYF.

This clonotype was seen a few times. The rearrangement joins TRBV5-1 to TRBJ2-2, with unresolved D. The V gene's germline CDR1 is SGHRS and CDR2 YFSETQ. The CDR3 loop spans 14 amino acids. Trimming removed 5 bases at V and 0 bases at J, with 8 bases between. CDR3 nucleotides: TGCGCCAGCAGGGAAACCTCGAACACCGGGGAGCTGTTTTTT. It is translated as CASRETSNTGELFF.

Worth noting for this clonotype: Mismatch with germline at one junction end may stem from a read error. The chain uses TRBV5-1 and TRBJ2-2; 12 bases are a match to TRBD1. The CDR3 runs 18 residues. Germline CDR1 and CDR2: SGHRS and YFSETQ. CDR3 loop: CASSRTGTGGFNTGELSF. The DNA for the CDR3 is TGCGCCAGCAGCCGAACCGGGACAGGGGGCTTTAACACCGGGGAGCTGTCTTTT.

CDR3 nucleotides: TGTGCCAGTATCTATAGCCTCGGGACAGGGGCCGAAAAACTGTTTTTT. Its protein is CASIYSLGTGAEKLFF. This chain links TRBV6-5 with TRBJ1-4; the match to TRBD1 covers 10 bases. Losses at the gene ends were 9 bases for V and 8 bases for J; bases not matched to a gene: 15. In germline, CDR1 is MNHEY, CDR2 SVGAGI. The CDR3 sequence is 16 residues long.

On this clonotype: A read error is likely, as this CDR3 ends without the conserved phenylalanine or tryptophan. This chain connects TRBV4-1 to TRBJ2-1; the D gene is possibly TRBD2 (5 bases). CDR3 length: 15 residues. Germline CDR1 and CDR2: MGHRA and YSYEKL. The CDR3 DNA is TGCGCCAACAGCCACCCGGGGATCTCCTACAATGAGCAGTTCCTC. Protein: CANSHPGISYNEQFL.

This clonotype was counted between two and nine times. The rearrangement links TRBV7-2 to TRBJ1-3; D ambiguous. This CDR3 comprises 12 residues. V dropped 3 bases and J dropped 3 bases, with 3 bases sitting between them. From germline, CDR1 is SGHTA and CDR2 FQGNSA. The CDR3: CASSFDGNTIYF. CDR3 DNA: TGTGCCAGCAGCTTTGATGGAAACACCATATATTTT.

This chain connects TRBV6-6 to TRBJ1-3; D is unclear. This CDR3 contains 15 residues. V gave up 8 bases and J gave up 7 bases, with 21 bases separating them. Germline V lookup: CDR1 MNHNY, CDR2 SVGAGI (reference sequence). The CDR3 is CASGPEPTTENTIYF. Written as DNA, the CDR3 is TGTGCCAGCGGCCCCGAGCCAACGACTGAGAACACCATATATTTT.

This clonotype was recorded many times. The V and J genes are TRBV7-9 and TRBJ2-5; TRBD2 matches 11 bases. V shed 1 base, J shed 4 bases, and the junction held 2 bases outside the gene matches. There are 15 residues in the CDR3. Looked up from germline, CDR1 is SEHNR and CDR2 is FQNEAQ (reference sequence). The CDR3 loop is CASSLGLAGGETQYF. In DNA, the CDR3 is TGTGCCAGCAGCTTAGGGCTAGCGGGAGGAGAGACCCAGTACTTC.

This clonotype was observed once. A much larger clone lies a single base off, so this may be a read error. The J gene is TRBJ2-5, the V gene TRBV29-1; D is possibly TRBD1 or TRBD2 (5 bases each). From germline, CDR1 is SQVTM and CDR2 ANQGSEA. This CDR3 contains 11 residues. This CDR3 reads CDVGTEETQYF. CDR3 in DNA: TGCGACGTTGGGACGGAAGAGACCCAGTACTTC.

The chain links TRBV30 to TRBJ2-3; possible D gene TRBD2, 5 bases. Germline assignment: CDR1 GTSNPN and CDR2 SVGIG (reference sequence). The V and J ends lost 4 bases and 6 bases respectively, with 11 bases between them. The CDR3 covers 12 residues. The CDR3 is CAWMGDRDTQYF. The CDR3 DNA follows: TGTGCCTGGATGGGAGACCGGGATACGCAGTATTTT.